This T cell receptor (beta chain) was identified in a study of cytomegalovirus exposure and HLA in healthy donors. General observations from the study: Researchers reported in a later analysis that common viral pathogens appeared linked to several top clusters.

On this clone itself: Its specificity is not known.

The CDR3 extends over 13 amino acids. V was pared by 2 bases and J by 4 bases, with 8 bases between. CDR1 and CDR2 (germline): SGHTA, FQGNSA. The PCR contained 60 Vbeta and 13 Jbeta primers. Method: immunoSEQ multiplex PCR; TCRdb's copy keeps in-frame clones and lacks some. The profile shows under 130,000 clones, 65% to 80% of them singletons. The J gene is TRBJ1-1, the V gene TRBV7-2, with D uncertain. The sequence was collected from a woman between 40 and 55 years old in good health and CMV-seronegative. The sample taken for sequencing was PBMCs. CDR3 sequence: CASSLNLATEAFF. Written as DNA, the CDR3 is TGTGCCAGCAGCTTAAACCTGGCCACTGAAGCTTTCTTT.